This T cell receptor beta chain is from a study of blood T cells in healthy people across ages. CDR3 length equals 17 residues. Per the germline V gene, CDR1 is MDHEN and CDR2 is SYDVKM. With 4 bases clipped from V and 8 bases from J, the junction kept 18 bases outside the gene matches. Each donor's blood draw was roughly 10 milliliters of peripheral blood. Total RNA amounts of at least 6 micrograms were extracted per sample. The second PCR ran 7 to 11 cycles with a sample-barcoded 5' primer and J-beta primers. TCRdb analysed the 5' RACE reads with MiXCR anew, one entry per CDR3 protein. Of about 1.1 million distinct CDR3 sequences in the sample, around two fifths were seen once.

The sample taken for sequencing was blood. This clonotype was obtained from a man between 18 and 35 years old in good health. The chain couples TRBV28 to TRBJ2-3, with 7 bases identical to TRBD1. DNA of the CDR3: TGTGCCAGCAGTTCCCTAGAGACAGGGCCGGGTTCGAGTACGCAGTATTTT. Translation: CASSSLETGPGSSTQYF.